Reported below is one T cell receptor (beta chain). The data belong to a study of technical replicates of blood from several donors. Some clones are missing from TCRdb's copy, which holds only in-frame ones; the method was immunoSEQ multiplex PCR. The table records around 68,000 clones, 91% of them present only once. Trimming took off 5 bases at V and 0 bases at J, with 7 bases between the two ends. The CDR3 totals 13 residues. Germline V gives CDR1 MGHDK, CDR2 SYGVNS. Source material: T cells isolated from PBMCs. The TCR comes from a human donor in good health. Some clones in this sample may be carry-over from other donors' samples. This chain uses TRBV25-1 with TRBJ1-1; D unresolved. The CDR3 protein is CASSQTMNTEAFF. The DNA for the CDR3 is TGTGCCAGCAGTCAAACTATGAACACTGAAGCTTTCTTT.